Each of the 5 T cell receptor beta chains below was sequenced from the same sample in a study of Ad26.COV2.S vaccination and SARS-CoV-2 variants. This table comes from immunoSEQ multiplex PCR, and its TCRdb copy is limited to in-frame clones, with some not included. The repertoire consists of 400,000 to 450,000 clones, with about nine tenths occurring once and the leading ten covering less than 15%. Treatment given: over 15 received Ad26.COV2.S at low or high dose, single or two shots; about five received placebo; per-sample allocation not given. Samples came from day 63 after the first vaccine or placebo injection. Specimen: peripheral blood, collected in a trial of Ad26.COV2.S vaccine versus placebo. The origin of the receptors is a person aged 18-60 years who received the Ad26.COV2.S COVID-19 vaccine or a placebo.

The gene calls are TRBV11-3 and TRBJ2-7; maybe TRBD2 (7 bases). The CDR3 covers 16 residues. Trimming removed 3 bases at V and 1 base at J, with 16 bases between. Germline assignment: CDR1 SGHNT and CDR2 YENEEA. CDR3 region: CASSLAGASGSYEQYF. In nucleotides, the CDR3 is TGTGCCAGCAGCTTGGCGGGGGCTAGCGGTTCCTACGAGCAGTACTTC.

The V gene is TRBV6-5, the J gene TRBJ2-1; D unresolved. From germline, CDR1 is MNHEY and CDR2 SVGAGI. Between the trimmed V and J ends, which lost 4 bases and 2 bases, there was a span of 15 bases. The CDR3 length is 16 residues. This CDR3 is CASSLRGVPTYNEQFF. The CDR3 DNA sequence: TGTGCCAGCAGTTTACGCGGAGTGCCCACCTACAATGAGCAGTTCTTC.

CDR3 sequence reads: CASSTTDRVHEQYF. DNA for the CDR3: TGTGCCAGCAGCACAACCGACAGGGTCCACGAGCAGTACTTC. The chain carries TRBV6-2 or TRBV6-3 and TRBJ2-7; 7 bases fit TRBD1. CDR1 MNHEY and CDR2 SVGEGT come from the germline V gene. V shed 6 bases and J 5 bases; nucleotides not matched to a gene: 10. This CDR3 comprises 14 residues.

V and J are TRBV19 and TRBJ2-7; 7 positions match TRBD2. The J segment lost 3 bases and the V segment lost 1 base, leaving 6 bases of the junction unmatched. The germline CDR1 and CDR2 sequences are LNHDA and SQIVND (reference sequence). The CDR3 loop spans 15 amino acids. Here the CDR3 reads CASSIGGGTLYEQYF. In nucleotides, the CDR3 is TGTGCCAGTAGTATAGGGGGGGGTACCCTCTACGAGCAGTACTTC. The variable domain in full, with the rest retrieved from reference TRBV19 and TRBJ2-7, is DGGITQSPKYLFRKEGQNVTLSCEQNLNHDAMYWYRQDPGQGLRLIYYSQIVNDFQKGDIAEGYSVSREKKESFPLTVTSAQKNPTAFYLCASSIGGGTLYEQYFGPGTRLTVT.

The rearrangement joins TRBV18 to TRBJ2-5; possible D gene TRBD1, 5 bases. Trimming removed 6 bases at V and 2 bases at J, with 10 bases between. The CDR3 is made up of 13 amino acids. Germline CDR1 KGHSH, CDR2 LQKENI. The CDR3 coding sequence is TGTGCCAGCTCTACAGACAGACAAGAGACCCAGTACTTC. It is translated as CASSTDRQETQYF.